The 2 T cell receptor beta chains listed next were all sequenced from one sample in a study of response to subunit inactivated influenza vaccine. One entry per CDR3 protein results from TCRdb running MiXCR on the RT-PCR reads. The table has hundreds of thousands of distinct CDR3 sequences, roughly 12% seen once. The sample in question was PBMCs from blood, obtained on the day of vaccination. These receptors all stem from a man between 45 and 60 years old who received an inactivated influenza vaccine.

The J gene is TRBJ2-5, the V gene TRBV28, with D perhaps given as TRBD1 or TRBD2 (5 bases each). This CDR3 is 14 amino acids long. The germline gives CDR1 MDHEN, CDR2 SYDVKM. V lost 6 bases and J lost 4, with 15 bases in between. CDR3 sequence: CASSHGTKSETQYF. CDR3 bases: TGTGCCAGCAGCCACGGGACCAAATCAGAGACCCAGTACTTC.

The chain carries TRBV20-1 and TRBJ2-2; 7 bases are shared with TRBD2. Germline trimming cut 6 bases from V and 6 bases from J; bases unmatched to any gene: 10. Per the germline V gene, CDR1 is DFQATT and CDR2 is SNEGSKA (reference sequence). This CDR3 spans 14 amino acids. The CDR3 here is CSAGEGFPAGELFF. As DNA, the CDR3 is TGCAGTGCCGGGGAGGGATTCCCAGCCGGGGAGCTGTTTTTT.